These T cell receptor beta chains were read from a single sample in a study of control samples from healthy donors and cancer patients. The protocol was immunoSEQ multiplex PCR, while the TCRdb copy is restricted to in-frame clones and leaves out a portion. The sample has about 82,000 clones, about nine tenths seen once. The sequencing sample was made of blood. The receptors derive from a man aged 45-65 years in good health. The CDR3 runs from the conserved cysteine through the conserved F or W. The D gene is left open where the match is weak. The size entry is marked missing in some rows and otherwise reads once, few, many or a size class.

NA	TRBV9	NA	TRBJ2-3	CASSVLAGTQYF	TGTGCCAGCAGCGTACTAGCCGGTACGCAGTATTTT
TRBD1	TRBV19	NA	TRBJ1-1	CASSAQGALNTEAFF	TGTGCCAGTAGTGCCCAGGGGGCCCTGAACACTGAAGCTTTCTTT
NA	TRBV11-2	once	TRBJ1-1	CASSLAQVNTEAFF	TGTGCCAGCAGCTTAGCACAGGTAAACACTGAAGCTTTCTTT
TRBD2	TRBV6-5	NA	TRBJ2-1	CASTMGRGGNNEQFF	TGTGCCAGCACCATGGGGAGGGGAGGGAACAATGAGCAGTTCTTC
NA	TRBV7-2	once	TRBJ1-6	CASSLALGGGFRNSPLHF	TGTGCCAGCAGCTTAGCGCTAGGAGGGGGATTTAGGAATTCACCCCTCCACTTT
NA	TRBV6-4	NA	TRBJ2-1	CASSVGSASEQFF	TGTGCCAGCAGTGTTGGCTCTGCCAGTGAGCAGTTCTTC
NA	TRBV7-3	NA	TRBJ1-2	CASSLTGGGDYGYTF	TGTGCCAGCAGCTTAACCGGGGGAGGAGACTATGGCTACACCTTC
NA	TRBV3-1/TRBV3-2	NA	TRBJ2-6	CASSQHLPRVLDSGANVLTF	TGTGCCAGCAGCCAACACCTACCAAGGGTCTTAGACTCTGGGGCCAACGTCCTGACTTTC
TRBD1	TRBV27	NA	TRBJ2-7	CASSHRTGYYEQYF	TGTGCCAGCAGCCACCGGACAGGGTACTACGAGCAGTACTTC
NA	TRBV29-1	NA	TRBJ1-2	CSAGSKGYTF	TGCAGCGCAGGAAGCAAGGGCTACACCTTC
NA	TRBV18	NA	TRBJ1-6	CASSNTGSGRSPLHF	TGTGCCAGCTCGAACACAGGGAGTGGTCGTTCACCCCTCCACTTT
NA	TRBV19	NA	TRBJ1-6	CASSDAYNSPLHF	TGTGCCAGTAGTGACGCGTATAATTCACCCCTCCACTTT
TRBD1	TRBV19	NA	TRBJ1-2	CASSAPGTGGAYTF	TGTGCCAGTAGTGCCCCCGGGACAGGGGGGGCGTACACCTTC
NA	TRBV25-1	NA	TRBJ1-6	CASSEYNRDSPLHF	TGTGCCAGCAGTGAATATAACAGAGATTCACCCCTCCACTTT
TRBD1	TRBV7-9	NA	TRBJ2-7	CASSPRTGGRSSLWEQYF	TGTGCCAGCAGCCCCAGGACAGGGGGCCGGTCCTCTTTGTGGGAGCAGTACTTC
TRBD1	TRBV7-9	NA	TRBJ1-5	CASSLGIRQGGNQPQHF	TGTGCCAGCAGCTTAGGAATCCGACAGGGAGGCAATCAGCCCCAGCATTTT
NA	TRBV6-6	NA	TRBJ1-2	CASSKGTRAGIGYTF	TGTGCCAGCAGTAAAGGGACCAGGGCAGGGATTGGCTACACCTTC
NA	TRBV19	once	TRBJ2-3	CASSPGGAADTQYF	TGTGCCAGTAGTCCAGGGGGGGCGGCAGATACGCAGTATTTT
NA	TRBV27	NA	TRBJ1-5	CASSFGGSNQPQHF	TGTGCCAGCAGTTTCGGGGGAAGCAATCAGCCCCAGCATTTT
TRBD2	TRBV5-1	NA	TRBJ2-3	CASRRTSGPDTQYF	TGCGCCAGCAGAAGGACTAGCGGGCCAGATACGCAGTATTTT
TRBD1	TRBV7-6	once	TRBJ1-1	CASSLSPDRGFAEAFF	TGTGCCAGCAGCTTAAGCCCCGACAGGGGGTTTGCTGAAGCTTTCTTT
NA	TRBV10-2	NA	TRBJ2-1	CASSLNRGVGEQFF	TGCGCCAGCAGTCTGAACCGAGGGGTCGGTGAGCAGTTCTTC
NA	TRBV3-1/TRBV3-2	NA	TRBJ1-6	CASSHYTGIAPLHF	TGTGCCAGCAGCCATTATACAGGGATTGCACCCCTCCACTTT
NA	TRBV27	NA	TRBJ2-5	CAIQTTQETQYF	TGTGCCATACAGACCACACAAGAGACCCAGTACTTC
NA	TRBV3-1/TRBV3-2	NA	TRBJ1-5	CASSPGDNQPQHF	TGTGCCAGCAGCCCAGGGGACAATCAGCCCCAGCATTTT
NA	TRBV19	once	TRBJ1-2	CASSISTNYGYTF	TGTGCCAGTAGTATATCCACTAACTATGGCTACACCTTC